This T cell receptor beta chain was documented in a study of cytomegalovirus exposure and HLA in healthy donors. Study in general: There were fewer than 130 million unique TCR beta sequences, drawn from about 200 million T cells, in an earlier analysis.

The PCR made use of 60 Vbeta and 13 Jbeta primers. Profiled with immunoSEQ multiplex PCR; TCRdb holds only in-frame clones, not every one. Here the sample spans approximately 130,000 clones, 80% being singletons. Study conclusions and caveats: Cytomegalovirus-associated status was assigned to fewer than 200 TCR beta chains.

CDR1 SGHRS and CDR2 YFSETQ come from the germline V gene. Losses at the gene ends were 0 bases for V and 3 bases for J; bases not matched to a gene: 3. The CDR3 totals 14 residues. In this sample, this clone turned up once. Its specificity is unknown. Sequenced input: PBMCs. This sequence joins TRBV5-1 and TRBJ2-7; 7 nucleotides agree with TRBD1. This receptor was identified in a woman in her thirties or forties in good health and CMV-seronegative. The chain's CDR3 is CASSLGQGRYEQYF. CDR3 DNA sequence: TGCGCCAGCAGCTTGGGACAGGGCCGCTACGAGCAGTACTTC.